One T cell receptor (beta chain) is described in this entry. Its antigen is not identified. Evenly divided among several immunoSEQ plates was the genomic DNA of each subset. TCRdb's copy holds only in-frame clones and misses some; the assay was immunoSEQ multiplex PCR. The data contain roughly 2,000,000 clones, roughly 95% of them singletons. There are 14 residues in the CDR3. V was clipped by 5 bases and J by 6 bases, with 14 bases between them. Germline V gene data show CDR1 as SGHAT and CDR2 as FQNNGV. This sample is part of a study of shared clonotypes between healthy human individuals. About the research overall: CD4 naive cells filled three plates per donor, CD4 memory three, CD8 naive two and CD8 memory one.

Findings and caveats of the study: A generally larger estimated richness was seen in naive subsets than in memory subsets.

Positively selected for CCR7, the CD45RO-negative cells used as naive CD8 cells excluded terminally differentiated effector memory CD45RA+ cells. Adults of Caucasian background living in Nashville, Tennessee made up all donors. This clonotype originated in a man aged 18 to 29 in good health. The chain couples TRBV11-2 to TRBJ2-1; D is undetermined. The sequenced material came from naive CD8+ T cells sorted from blood. The CDR3 DNA reads TGTGCCAGCAGCCCCTCCCCACCTATCAATGAGCAGTTCTTC. Its translation is CASSPSPPINEQFF.